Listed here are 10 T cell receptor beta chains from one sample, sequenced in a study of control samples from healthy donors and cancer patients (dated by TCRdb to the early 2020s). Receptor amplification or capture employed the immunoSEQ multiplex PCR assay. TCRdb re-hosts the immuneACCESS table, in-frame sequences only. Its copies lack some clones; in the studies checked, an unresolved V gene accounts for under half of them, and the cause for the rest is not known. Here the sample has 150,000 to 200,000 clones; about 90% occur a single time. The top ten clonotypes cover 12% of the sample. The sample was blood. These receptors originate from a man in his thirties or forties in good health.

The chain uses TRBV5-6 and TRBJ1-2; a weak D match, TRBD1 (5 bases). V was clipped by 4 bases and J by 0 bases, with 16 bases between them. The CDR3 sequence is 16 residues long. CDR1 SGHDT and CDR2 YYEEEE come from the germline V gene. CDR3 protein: CASSLAGRLANYGYTF. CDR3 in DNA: TGTGCCAGCAGCCTGGCGGGGCGGTTAGCTAACTATGGCTACACCTTC. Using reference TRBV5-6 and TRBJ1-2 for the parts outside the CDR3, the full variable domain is DAGVTQSPTHLIKTRGQQVTLRCSPKSGHDTVSWYQQALGQGPQFIFQYYEEEERQRGNFPDRFSGHQFPNYSSELNVNALLLGDSALYLCASSLAGRLANYGYTFGSGTRLTVV.

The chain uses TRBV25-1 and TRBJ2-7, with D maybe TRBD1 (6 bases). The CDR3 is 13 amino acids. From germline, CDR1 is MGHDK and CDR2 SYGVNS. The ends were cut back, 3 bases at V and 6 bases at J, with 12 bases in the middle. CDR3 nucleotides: TGTGCCAGCAGTGATTGGGGGCTAGTCGAGCAGTACTTC. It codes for CASSDWGLVEQYF.

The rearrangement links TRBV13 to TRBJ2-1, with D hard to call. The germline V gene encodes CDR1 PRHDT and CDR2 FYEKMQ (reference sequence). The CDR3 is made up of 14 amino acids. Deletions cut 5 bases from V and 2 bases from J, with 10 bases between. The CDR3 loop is CASSPPSPYNEQFF. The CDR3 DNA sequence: TGTGCCAGCAGCCCCCCGAGCCCCTACAATGAGCAGTTCTTC.

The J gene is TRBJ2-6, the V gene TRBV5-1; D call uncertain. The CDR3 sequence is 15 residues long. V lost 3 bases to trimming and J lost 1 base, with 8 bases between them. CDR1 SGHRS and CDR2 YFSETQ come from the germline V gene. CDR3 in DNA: TGCGCCAGCAGCTCCTCGCGGTCTGGGGCCAACGTCCTGACTTTC. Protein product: CASSSSRSGANVLTF.

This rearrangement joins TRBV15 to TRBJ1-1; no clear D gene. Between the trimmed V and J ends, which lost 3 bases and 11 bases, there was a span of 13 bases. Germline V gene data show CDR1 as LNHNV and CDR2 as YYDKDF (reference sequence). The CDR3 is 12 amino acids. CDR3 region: CATSSEWSWAFF. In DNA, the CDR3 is TGTGCCACCAGCAGTGAATGGTCCTGGGCTTTCTTT. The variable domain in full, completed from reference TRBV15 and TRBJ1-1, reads DAMVIQNPRYQVTQFGKPVTLSCSQTLNHNVMYWYQQKSSQAPKLLFHYYDKDFNNEADTPDNFQSRRPNTSFCFLDIRSPGLGDTAMYLCATSSEWSWAFFGQGTRLTVV.

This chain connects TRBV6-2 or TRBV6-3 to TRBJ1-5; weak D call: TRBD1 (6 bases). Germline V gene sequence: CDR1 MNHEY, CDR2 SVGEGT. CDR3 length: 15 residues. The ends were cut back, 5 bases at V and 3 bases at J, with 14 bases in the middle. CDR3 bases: TGTGCCAGCAGTCGCACCTACAGGGACAATCAGCCCCAGCATTTT. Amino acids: CASSRTYRDNQPQHF.

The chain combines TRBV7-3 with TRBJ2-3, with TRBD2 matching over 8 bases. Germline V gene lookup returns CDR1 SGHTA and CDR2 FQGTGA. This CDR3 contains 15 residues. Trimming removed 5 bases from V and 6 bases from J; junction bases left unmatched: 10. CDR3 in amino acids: CASSPSGLALDTQYF. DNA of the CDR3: TGTGCCAGCAGCCCCTCAGGACTAGCTTTGGATACGCAGTATTTT.

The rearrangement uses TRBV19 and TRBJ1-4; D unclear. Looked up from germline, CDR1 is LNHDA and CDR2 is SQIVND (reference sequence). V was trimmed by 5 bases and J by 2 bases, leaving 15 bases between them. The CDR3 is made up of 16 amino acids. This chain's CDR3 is CASSENELLTNEKLFF. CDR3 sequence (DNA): TGTGCCAGTAGTGAAAACGAATTACTGACTAATGAAAAACTGTTTTTT. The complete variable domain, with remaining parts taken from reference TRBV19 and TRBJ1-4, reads DGGITQSPKYLFRKEGQNVTLSCEQNLNHDAMYWYRQDPGQGLRLIYYSQIVNDFQKGDIAEGYSVSREKKESFPLTVTSAQKNPTAFYLCASSENELLTNEKLFFGSGTQLSVL.

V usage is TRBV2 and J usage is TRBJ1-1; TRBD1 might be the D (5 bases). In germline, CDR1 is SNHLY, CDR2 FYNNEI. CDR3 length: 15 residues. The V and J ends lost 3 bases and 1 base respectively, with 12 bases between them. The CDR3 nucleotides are TGTGCCAGCAGTGAGGAAGGGGCCCGGAACACTGAAGCTTTCTTT. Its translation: CASSEEGARNTEAFF.

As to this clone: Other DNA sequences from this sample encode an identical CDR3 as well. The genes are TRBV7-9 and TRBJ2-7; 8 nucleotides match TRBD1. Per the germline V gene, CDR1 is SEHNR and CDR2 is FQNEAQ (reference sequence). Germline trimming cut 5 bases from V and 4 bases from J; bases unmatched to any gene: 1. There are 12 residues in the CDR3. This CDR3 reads CASSQGAYEQYF. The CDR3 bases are TGTGCCAGCAGCCAGGGGGCTTACGAGCAGTACTTC.